Each of the 6 T cell receptor beta chains below was sequenced from the same sample in a study of blood T cells in healthy people across ages. For the second PCR, which ran for 7 to 11 cycles, a sample-barcoded 5' primer and a J-beta primer mix were used. TCRdb re-called the 5' RACE reads through MiXCR, storing one row per CDR3 protein. This table holds 1.5 million to 2 million distinct CDR3 sequences, roughly 28% found once. The sample comprised blood. These receptors came from a woman aged 25 to 39 in good health.

This clonotype was seen more than once but under ten times. This chain joins TRBV12-3 or TRBV12-4 and TRBJ2-1; 8 bases agree with TRBD2. Near its end, the DNA agrees better with TRBJ2-7, so the J call may be wrong. The CDR3 sequence is 16 residues long. The CDR3 loop reads CASSPGGYGTYNEQYF. Written as DNA, the CDR3 is TGTGCCAGCAGTCCGGGGGGGTACGGGACCTACAATGAGCAGTACTTC.

V is TRBV20-1 and J is TRBJ2-1; 9 bases match TRBD2. This CDR3 is 17 amino acids long. Losses at the gene ends were 2 bases for V and 9 bases for J; bases not matched to a gene: 17. Germline V gene data show CDR1 as DFQATT and CDR2 as SNEGSKA (reference sequence). CDR3 DNA sequence: TGCAGTGCTAGATTGAGCCCCCTTGGCGGGGGGGCTGTTGAGCAGTTCTTC. Protein product: CSARLSPLGGGAVEQFF.

V usage is TRBV12-3 or TRBV12-4 and J usage is TRBJ2-1; 7 nucleotides line up with TRBD1. This CDR3 is 15 amino acids long. With 10 bases clipped from V and 5 bases from J, the junction kept 14 bases outside the gene matches. The CDR3 loop is CATRDSLRGNNEQFF. The DNA for the CDR3 is TGTGCCACCCGGGACAGCCTGAGGGGGAACAATGAGCAGTTCTTC.

This chain joins TRBV14 and TRBJ2-2; tentatively, D is TRBD2 (6 bases). Germline V gene lookup returns CDR1 SGHDN and CDR2 FVKESK. CDR3 length: 15 amino acids. V shed 6 bases and J shed 0 bases, with 11 bases lying between them. The CDR3 is CASRNSGTNTGELFF. The DNA of the CDR3 is TGTGCCAGCAGGAATAGCGGAACGAACACCGGGGAGCTGTTTTTT.

This clonotype was counted between two and nine times. The J gene is TRBJ1-5, the V gene TRBV20-1, with D maybe TRBD1 (6 bases). Germline CDR1 DFQATT, CDR2 SNEGSKA (reference sequence). V lost 3 bases, J lost 7 bases, and 22 bases lay in between. The CDR3 contains 16 residues. For the CDR3, the DNA is TGCAGTGCTAGGGGAAGTCAGAGGGGGGGGAGACAGCCCCAGCATTTT. This sequence encodes CSARGSQRGGRQPQHF.

The genes are TRBV27 and TRBJ2-7; 14 nucleotides agree with TRBD2. Germline V gives CDR1 MNHEY, CDR2 SMNVEV (reference sequence). The V gene end was trimmed by 2 bases and the J gene end by 4 bases; junction bases not matched to a gene: 7. CDR3 length: 17 residues. CDR3 coding DNA: TGTGCCAGCAGTTTACCTCCCCGACTAGCGGGAGGGTACGAGCAGTACTTC. This sequence encodes CASSLPPRLAGGYEQYF.